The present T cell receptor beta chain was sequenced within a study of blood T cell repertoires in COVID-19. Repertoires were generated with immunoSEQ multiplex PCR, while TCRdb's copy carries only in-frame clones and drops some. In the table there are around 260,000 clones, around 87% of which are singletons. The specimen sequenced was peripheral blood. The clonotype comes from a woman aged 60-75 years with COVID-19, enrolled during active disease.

The CDR3 sequence is CASSLKAGTLPTINEQFF. The CDR3 DNA sequence: TGTGCCAGCAGCTTGAAAGCGGGAACGCTCCCAACGATCAATGAGCAGTTCTTC. The chain joins TRBV7-6 to TRBJ2-1, with TRBD2 matching over 7 bases. Germline CDR1 reads SGHVS; CDR2 reads FNYEAQ. The V gene end was trimmed by 3 bases and the J gene end by 6 bases; junction bases not matched to a gene: 17. The length of the CDR3 is 18 residues.